The source of this TCR beta chain is a study of cytomegalovirus exposure and HLA in healthy donors. Researchers ran the PCR with 60 Vbeta and 13 Jbeta primers. This table comes from immunoSEQ multiplex PCR, and its TCRdb copy is limited to in-frame clones, with some not included. The table has some 200,000 clones, 55% to 75% seen once; the top ten hold less than 3%. Germline-derived CDR1 and CDR2 are MGHRA and YSYEKL. The CDR3 contains 16 residues. V was clipped by 4 bases and J by 2 bases, with 17 bases between them. This receptor was obtained from a man between 35 and 55 years old in good health and CMV-seropositive. The chain joins TRBV4-1 to TRBJ1-1; D call uncertain. The material sequenced was PBMCs. CDR3 DNA: TGCGCCAGCAGCCCCTCCGGTTTAGCAGCAAACACTGAAGCTTTCTTT. Translation gives CASSPSGLAANTEAFF.